The sequence of this TCR beta chain was determined in a study of CD8 T cells in ankylosing spondylitis (TCRdb year 2017). About the study as a whole: To find TCR variants linked to disease, the study profiled T cell receptor beta repertoires in ankylosing spondylitis patients and healthy donors. The whole study cohort included 108 healthy donors and about two dozen ankylosing spondylitis patients. Peripheral blood was sampled, and synovial fluid was also collected from ankylosing spondylitis patients.

The CDR3 numbers 12 residues from cysteine through phenylalanine. Only the CDR3 portion is preserved as DNA: 36 bases, with reading frame beginning at the first base. Based on the germline V gene, the CDR1 and CDR2 sequences are MNHEY and SVGEGT. V is clipped by 6 bases and J by 7 bases, and the sequence between their germline boundaries is 13 bases long. Instrument on record: Illumina HiSeq 2500. Quantitative 5'-RACE with molecular barcodes was used to prepare TCR beta libraries. On the authors' methods: A new computational method, built on a probabilistic model of VDJ rearrangement, was used to identify disease-linked TCR variants. TCRdb trimmed the raw reads at Q25, called clones with MiXCR and kept productive beta chains. Rows with one shared CDR3 protein collapse into an entry with the most common genes and DNA. The authors' filters were not applied to this entry. This sample lists more than 400,000 distinct CDR3 sequences; approximately 5% were detected once. The ten largest account for roughly 3.5% of the sample.

Overall study results and their limits: According to the report, matched synovial fluid samples from ankylosing spondylitis patients were significantly enriched for the disease-linked clones. The disease-linked clones showed a CD8+ phenotype and occurred at relatively low frequencies in peripheral blood. Blood from ankylosing spondylitis patients appeared to be characterized by a TCR beta motif composed of roughly 8 highly homologous amino acid variants. Some motif variants had previously been reported in the synovial fluid and blood of reactive arthritis patients, which suggests shared mechanisms of disease initiation.

In this sample, this clonotype turned up many times. The antigen this receptor binds is unknown. No much larger clonotype is one base removed from it; base qualities were not supplied. The receptor was derived from a male donor with ankylosing spondylitis. Here the chain combines TRBV6-2 or TRBV6-3 and TRBJ2-7; a tentative D match to TRBD2 spans 5 bases. Sequenced sample: blood, either unsorted or a sorted T cell fraction (not recorded which). The nucleotide sequence is given as TGTGCCAGCAGAAAGAATCCGGGGGAGCAGTACTTC. This encodes CASRKNPGEQYF.